The T cell receptor beta chain described here comes from a study of T cells expressing NK-cell markers. General study findings and limits: Specificity for HCMV among expanded NKG2C+ T cell clones was not established.

The CDR3 spans 15 residues. Germline values: CDR1 KGHSH, CDR2 LQKENI. Each CDR3 protein gets one entry in TCRdb, which reprocessed the 5' RACE reads and gives no DNA. The listing records about 21,000 distinct CDR3 sequences. Of note for this clonotype: Its antigen is not identified.

The genes are TRBV18 and TRBJ2-2; TCRdb returns TRBD1, unconfirmable since there is no DNA. The source is a man aged 18 to 69 in good health. The source material was blood T cells: a sorted CD56 or NKG2C T cell subset, CD4+ or CD8+ T cells, or bulk PBMC T cells (not recorded which). CDR3 in amino acids: CASSPWGSGTGELFF.